The 14 T cell receptor beta chains reported below all come from one sample, sequenced in a study of T cells in Graves' hyperthyroidism and ophthalmopathy. Amplification yielded TCR beta CDR3 regions, with RNA transcripts as the source. Carried out on the TCR CDR3, a first-round RT-PCR used the HTBI primer set. From the multiplex PCR reads, TCRdb called clonotypes with MiXCR, one entry per CDR3 protein. Of about 37,000 distinct CDR3 sequences detected, around half appear once; the ten largest clones hold roughly 17%. The sequenced sample was blood. All receptors come from a man in his forties with Graves' ophthalmopathy.

This clonotype was counted at least ten times. The chain's CDR3 is CAFGPGQGDNEQYF. Written as DNA, the CDR3 is TGTGCCTTTGGACCGGGACAGGGGGACAACGAGCAGTACTTC. This sequence joins TRBV30 and TRBJ2-7; 11 bases match TRBD1. The V segment lost 7 bases and the J segment 5 bases; nucleotides outside the gene matches: 10. This CDR3 spans 14 amino acids. CDR1 and CDR2 from the germline V gene are GTSNPN and SVGIG (reference sequence).

The chain combines TRBV25-1 with TRBJ2-1, with D maybe TRBD2 (6 bases). Germline CDR1 MGHDK, CDR2 SYGVNS. The V and J ends lost 5 bases and 2 bases respectively, with 13 bases between them. There are 15 residues in the CDR3. The DNA for the CDR3 is TGTGCCAGCAGTATGATGCGGAGGGCCTACAATGAGCAGTTCTTC. This encodes CASSMMRRAYNEQFF.

This clonotype is judged medium-sized. This CDR3 is CATSPSVYMGRHYEQYF. For the CDR3, the DNA is TGTGCCACCAGCCCCAGTGTGTATATGGGACGGCACTACGAGCAGTACTTC. This chain links TRBV15 with TRBJ2-7, with D perhaps TRBD1 or TRBD2 (5 bases each). The CDR3 consists of 17 residues. The V gene's germline CDR1 is LNHNV and CDR2 YYDKDF (reference sequence). Trimming took off 5 bases at V and 3 bases at J, with 23 bases between the two ends.

This clonotype was observed many times. The rearrangement uses TRBV20-1 and TRBJ2-1; TRBD1 matches at 11 bases. With 6 bases clipped from V and 10 bases from J, the junction kept 14 bases outside the gene matches. The germline CDR1 and CDR2 sequences are DFQATT and SNEGSKA (reference sequence). This CDR3 spans 15 amino acids. CDR3 DNA sequence: TGCAGTGCCCTCGAGGAGGACAGGGGGCGGGGAGAGCAGTTCTTC. Its protein is CSALEEDRGRGEQFF.

The chain is built from TRBV7-9 and TRBJ2-5; D gene uncertain. Germline V gene sequence: CDR1 SEHNR, CDR2 FQNEAQ (reference sequence). The germline V and J ends were trimmed by 10 bases and 4 bases, with 16 bases remaining between them. The CDR3 extends over 13 amino acids. DNA for the CDR3: TGTGCCACGCCAGCTGCCGCAGGAGAGACCCAGTACTTC. Amino acids: CATPAAAGETQYF.

A single count supports this clonotype. The final CDR3 position lacks the conserved phenylalanine or tryptophan, pointing to a likely read error. This sequence joins TRBV28 and TRBJ2-5, with TRBD2 matching over 12 bases. There are 20 residues in the CDR3. Germline loops: CDR1 MDHEN, CDR2 SYDVKM. The V and J ends lost 3 bases and 4 bases, in that order; junction bases with no gene match: 18. The CDR3: CASSFLRASGRATRGETQYC. CDR3 nucleotides: TGTGCCAGCAGTTTTCTTAGGGCTAGCGGGAGGGCCACCAGGGGAGAGACCCAGTACTGC.

The chain links TRBV7-3 to TRBJ2-3; 10 bases line up with TRBD2. In germline, CDR1 is SGHTA, CDR2 FQGTGA. The trim removed 7 bases at V and 4 bases at J, leaving 5 bases unmatched. The CDR3 has 14 amino acids. The DNA of the CDR3 is TGTGCCAGCACTAGCGGGGGCCGGTCAGATACGCAGTATTTT. As protein: CASTSGGRSDTQYF.

This clonotype is classed as medium-sized. The V call is TRBV24-1, the J call TRBJ2-5; no clear D gene. Trimming took off 6 bases at V and 2 bases at J, with 12 bases between the two ends. Germline V CDR1 and CDR2: KGHDR, SFDVKD. The CDR3 contains 14 residues. Written as DNA, the CDR3 is TGTGCCACCAGTCAGGCAGGCAATCAAGAGACCCAGTACTTC. This encodes CATSQAGNQETQYF.

Comment on this clonotype: This sequence may be a read error, since a much larger clone differs from it by one base. The chain couples TRBV18 to TRBJ2-1, with D maybe TRBD2 (5 bases). Germline V gives CDR1 KGHSH, CDR2 LQKENI. This CDR3 has 14 amino acids. V was pared by 3 bases and J by 7 bases, with 13 bases between. The CDR3 DNA reads as TGTGCCAGCTCACCTTCGGACGGGGAGAATGAGCAGTTCTTC. As protein: CASSPSDGENEQFF. Using reference TRBV18 and TRBJ2-1 for the parts outside the CDR3, the full variable domain is NAGVMQNPRHLVRRRGQEARLRCSPMKGHSHVYWYRQLPEEGLKFMVYLQKENIIDESGMPKERFSAEFPKEGPSILRIQQVVRGDSAAYFCASSPSDGENEQFFGPGTRLTVL.

This clonotype was recorded at least ten times. The chain has TRBV5-1 and TRBJ2-7; D ambiguous. The V end lost 1 base, the J end lost 3 bases, and 14 bases lay between the germline ends. CDR1 SGHRS and CDR2 YFSETQ come from the germline V gene. The CDR3 is made up of 15 amino acids. This CDR3 reads CASSLRLSLSYEQYF. In DNA form, the CDR3 reads TGCGCCAGCAGCTTGAGGCTAAGCCTCAGCTACGAGCAGTACTTC. Combining the CDR3 with reference TRBV5-1 and TRBJ2-7 gives the whole variable domain KAGVTQTPRYLIKTRGQQVTLSCSPISGHRSVSWYQQTPGQGLQFLFEYFSETQRNKGNFPGRFSGRQFSNSRSEMNVSTLELGDSALYLCASSLRLSLSYEQYFGPGTRLTVT.

This clonotype was seen repeatedly, ten times or more. The chain is built from TRBV5-4 and TRBJ1-1, with TRBD1 matching 8 bases. From germline, CDR1 is SGHNT and CDR2 YYREEE (reference sequence). This CDR3 comprises 15 residues. The V segment lost 4 bases and the J segment 4 bases; nucleotides outside the gene matches: 9. The CDR3 is CASSPGQGRGTEAFF. DNA of the CDR3: TGTGCCAGCAGCCCCGGACAGGGCAGAGGCACTGAAGCTTTCTTT.

This clonotype has a count of ten or more. The gene calls are TRBV5-4 and TRBJ2-5; D is possibly TRBD1 or TRBD2 (5 bases each). The CDR3 sequence is 15 residues long. Germline V lookup: CDR1 SGHNT, CDR2 YYREEE (reference sequence). Between the trimmed V and J ends, which lost 4 bases and 4 bases, there was a span of 17 bases. The CDR3: CASSHNRGLRETQYF. The CDR3 bases are TGTGCCAGCAGCCATAATCGGGGCTTGAGAGAGACCCAGTACTTC.

The chain carries TRBV7-8 and TRBJ1-2; TRBD1 agrees at 7 bases. The CDR3 length is 13 residues. Germline lookup yields CDR1 SGHVS and CDR2 FQNEAQ. Germline trimming cut 6 bases from V and 8 bases from J; bases unmatched to any gene: 9. CDR3 nucleotide sequence: TGTGCCAGCAGTCCCCGGGACAGCTCCGGCTACACCTTC. This codes for CASSPRDSSGYTF.

The chain has TRBV4-1 and TRBJ2-5, with 7 bases identical to TRBD1. Germline-derived CDR1 and CDR2 are MGHRA and YSYEKL. The CDR3 is 16 amino acids. J lost 9 bases, V lost 1 base, and 14 bases had no gene match. The chain's CDR3 is CASSQVIMAGGQPQYF. Written as DNA, the CDR3 is TGCGCCAGCAGCCAAGTTATCATGGCAGGGGGACAGCCCCAGTACTTC.